Here is one T cell receptor (beta chain) with its context. These data belong to a study of blood T cells in healthy people across ages. Germline V gives CDR1 LNHDA, CDR2 SQIVND (reference sequence). With 3 bases removed from V and 1 base from J, the gap between germline ends came to 13 bases. CDR3 length: 16 residues. The second PCR ran about 6 to 12 cycles with a sample-barcoded 5' primer and J-beta primers. TCRdb recomputed calls from the 5' RACE reads with MiXCR, one row per CDR3 protein. Of approximately 800,000 distinct CDR3 sequences in the sample, around 24% are singletons; the top ten hold around 3%. The same data also went into a second study, on T cells of mothers and their children.

The genes are TRBV19 and TRBJ1-3; the D gene is possibly TRBD1 (5 bases). The sequencing sample was made of blood. The sequence came from a boy between 10 and 17 years old in good health. The DNA for the CDR3 is TGTGCCAGTAGTATCCGGCTGGGACCGTCTGGAAACACCATATATTTT. This encodes CASSIRLGPSGNTIYF.